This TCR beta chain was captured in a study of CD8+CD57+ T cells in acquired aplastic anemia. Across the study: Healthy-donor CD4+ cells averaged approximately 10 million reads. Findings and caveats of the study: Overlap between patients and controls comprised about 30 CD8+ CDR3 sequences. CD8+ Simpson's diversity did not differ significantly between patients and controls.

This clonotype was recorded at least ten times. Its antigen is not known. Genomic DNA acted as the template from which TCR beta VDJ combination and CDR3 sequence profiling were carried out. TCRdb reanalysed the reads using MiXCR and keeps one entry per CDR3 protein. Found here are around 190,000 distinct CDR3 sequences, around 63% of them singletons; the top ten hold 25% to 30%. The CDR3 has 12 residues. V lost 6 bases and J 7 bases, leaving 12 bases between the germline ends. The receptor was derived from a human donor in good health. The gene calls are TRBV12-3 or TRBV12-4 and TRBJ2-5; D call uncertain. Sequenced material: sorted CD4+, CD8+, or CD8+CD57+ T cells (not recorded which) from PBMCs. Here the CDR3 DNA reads TGTGCCAGCAGCCCAAGCAAGTTGACCCAGTACTTC. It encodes CASSPSKLTQYF.